The 30 T cell receptor beta chains in this list originate from one sample, sequenced in a study of T cells expressing NK-cell markers. TCRdb reprocessed the 5' RACE reads and keeps a single row for each CDR3 protein, giving no DNA. The listing records 150,000 to 160,000 distinct CDR3 sequences. Sequenced: blood T cells: a sorted CD56 or NKG2C T cell subset, CD4+ or CD8+ T cells, or bulk PBMC T cells (not recorded which). Source of these receptors: a woman aged 50 to 60 in good health.

The J gene is TRBJ1-1, the V gene TRBV5-8; TCRdb's D call of TRBD1 is untestable without DNA. The CDR3 is 15 residues long. Germline-derived CDR1 and CDR2 are SGHTS and YDEGEE. CDR3 loop: CASSIRGSMNTEAFF.

The chain uses TRBV30 and TRBJ2-1. From germline, CDR1 is GTSNPN and CDR2 SVGIG (reference sequence). The CDR3 extends over 12 amino acids. CDR3 region: CAWSLTLHEQFF. The full variable domain, in which reference TRBV30 and TRBJ2-1 provide the parts outside the CDR3, is SQTIHQWPATLVQPVGSPLSLECTVEGTSNPNLYWYRQAAGRGLQLLFYSVGIGQISSEVPQNLSASRPQDRQFILSSKKLLLSDSGFYLCAWSLTLHEQFFGPGTRLTVL.

The CDR3 spells CASGLPLGTNTGELFF. The gene calls are TRBV12-5 and TRBJ2-2; TCRdb calls TRBD2, which cannot be checked without DNA. The germline V gene has CDR1 LGHNT and CDR2 FRNRAP. This CDR3 has 16 amino acids.

The rearrangement links TRBV6-5 to TRBJ2-5. Germline CDR1 reads MNHEY; CDR2 reads SVGAGI. CDR3 length: 13 residues. The CDR3 sequence is CASSYGTSETQYF.

V and J are TRBV10-2 and TRBJ2-3; TCRdb indicates TRBD2, and absent DNA this call remains unverified. Germline CDR1 reads WSHSY; CDR2 reads SAAADI. CDR3 length equals 13 residues. The CDR3 sequence: CATNPAGKDTQYF.

The V gene is TRBV7-6, the J gene TRBJ2-1; TCRdb outputs TRBD2, but without DNA this stays unchecked. This CDR3 has 15 amino acids. Per the germline V gene, CDR1 is SGHVS and CDR2 is FNYEAQ. The CDR3 here is CASSSSLGRTNEQFF. The full variable domain, completed using reference TRBV7-6 and TRBJ2-1, is GAGVSQSPRYKVTKRGQDVALRCDPISGHVSLYWYRQALGQGPEFLTYFNYEAQQDKSGLPNDRFSAERPEGSISTLTIQRTEQRDSAMYRCASSSSLGRTNEQFFGPGTRLTVL.

The gene calls are TRBV7-9 and TRBJ1-1. The CDR3 length is 12 residues. Germline loops: CDR1 SEHNR, CDR2 FQNEAQ (reference sequence). The CDR3 is CASSSAYTEAFF.

This chain joins TRBV3-1 and TRBJ2-1; TCRdb designates TRBD1, a call that cannot be tested without DNA. Germline V gene sequence: CDR1 LGHDT, CDR2 YNNKEL (reference sequence). The CDR3 length is 15 residues. CDR3 residues: CASSPNGRSPNEQFF.

The CDR3 sequence is CASSPGQGYNSPLHF. This chain connects TRBV6-5 to TRBJ1-6; TCRdb reports TRBD1, a call that lacks DNA to check it against. The CDR3 consists of 15 residues. Germline V gene sequence: CDR1 MNHEY, CDR2 SVGAGI.

V and J are TRBV14 and TRBJ2-2; TCRdb returns TRBD1, unconfirmable since there is no DNA. The CDR3 covers 16 residues. Germline V gene lookup returns CDR1 SGHDN and CDR2 FVKESK. The CDR3 spells CASSRSGGQNTGELFF.

This chain uses TRBV18 with TRBJ2-1. This CDR3 has 13 residues. Germline CDR1 is KGHSH and CDR2 is LQKENI. CDR3 loop: CASSPLEHNEQFF.

V and J are TRBV7-9 and TRBJ1-5. The V gene's germline CDR1 is SEHNR and CDR2 FQNEAQ (reference sequence). The CDR3 loop spans 15 amino acids. The CDR3 here is CASSPSRDSNQPQHF.

The gene calls are TRBV9 and TRBJ2-7; TCRdb selects TRBD1, and the lack of DNA leaves this call unchecked. The CDR3 is 16 amino acids. The germline gives CDR1 SGDLS, CDR2 YYNGEE. CDR3 amino acids: CASSALSGTGPHEQYF. Supplemented by reference TRBV9 and TRBJ2-7, the full variable domain reads DSGVTQTPKHLITATGQRVTLRCSPRSGDLSVYWYQQSLDQGLQFLIQYYNGEERAKGNILERFSAQQFPDLHSELNLSSLELGDSALYFCASSALSGTGPHEQYFGPGTRLTVT.

The V call is TRBV2, the J call TRBJ2-7. This CDR3 comprises 12 residues. The germline V gene encodes CDR1 SNHLY and CDR2 FYNNEI. The CDR3 loop is CASREREGEQYF.

The chain is built from TRBV20-1 and TRBJ1-2. Germline-derived CDR1 and CDR2 are DFQATT and SNEGSKA (reference sequence). The CDR3 extends over 15 amino acids. CDR3: CSARAQLRTNYGYTF.

The chain joins TRBV7-9 to TRBJ2-5; the D call from TCRdb, TRBD1, cannot be confirmed without DNA. The germline V gene encodes CDR1 SEHNR and CDR2 FQNEAQ (reference sequence). The length of the CDR3 is 13 residues. The CDR3 region is CASSTDWGETQYF.

J is TRBJ2-3 and V is TRBV12-3 or TRBV12-4; TCRdb outputs TRBD1, but without DNA this stays unchecked. This CDR3 is 15 amino acids long. The CDR3 sequence: CASSWGQGETDTQYF.

The chain combines TRBV7-6 with TRBJ2-2; without DNA, the TCRdb call of TRBD1 cannot be checked. CDR3 length equals 16 residues. Germline V CDR1 and CDR2: SGHVS, FNYEAQ. The CDR3 region is CASSLRTGENTGELFF.

The rearrangement links TRBV11-2 to TRBJ2-3; there is no DNA to check the TCRdb D call of TRBD2. The V gene's germline CDR1 is SGHAT and CDR2 FQNNGV. There are 18 residues in the CDR3. The CDR3 sequence: CASSFGASGSSAGDTQYF.

The chain employs TRBV7-6 and TRBJ1-1; TCRdb gives TRBD1 as the D gene, but with no DNA this cannot be confirmed. The CDR3 is made up of 17 amino acids. The V gene's germline CDR1 is SGHVS and CDR2 FNYEAQ. This CDR3 reads CASSLAPLQGLNTEAFF.

The chain is built from TRBV5-1 and TRBJ2-1; the D gene TCRdb calls, TRBD2, cannot be checked with no DNA. This CDR3 comprises 14 residues. Germline CDR1 is SGHRS and CDR2 is YFSETQ. The CDR3 protein is CASSSSGAYNEQFF.

Here the CDR3 reads CSANTGGYYNEQFF. V is TRBV20-1 and J is TRBJ2-1. The length of the CDR3 is 14 residues. Germline values: CDR1 DFQATT, CDR2 SNEGSKA (reference sequence).

The V gene is TRBV19, the J gene TRBJ2-5. Per germline, CDR1 LNHDA and CDR2 SQIVND (reference sequence). The CDR3 loop spans 14 amino acids. Here the CDR3 reads CASSIGGYQETQYF. The full variable domain, its missing parts supplied by reference TRBV19 and TRBJ2-5, is DGGITQSPKYLFRKEGQNVTLSCEQNLNHDAMYWYRQDPGQGLRLIYYSQIVNDFQKGDIAEGYSVSREKKESFPLTVTSAQKNPTAFYLCASSIGGYQETQYFGPGTRLLVL.

The chain joins TRBV7-9 to TRBJ1-1; the TCRdb D gene call, TRBD1, has no DNA to confirm it. CDR3 length: 16 residues. Germline V gene sequence: CDR1 SEHNR, CDR2 FQNEAQ (reference sequence). CDR3 loop: CASSPFGTGINTEAFF. The variable domain in full, completed from reference TRBV7-9 and TRBJ1-1, reads DTGVSQNPRHKITKRGQNVTFRCDPISEHNRLYWYRQTLGQGPEFLTYFQNEAQLEKSRLLSDRFSAERPKGSFSTLEIQRTEQGDSAMYLCASSPFGTGINTEAFFGQGTRLTVV.

The chain has TRBV20-1 and TRBJ2-1; lacking DNA, the TRBD2 call made by TCRdb goes unchecked. Germline loops: CDR1 DFQATT, CDR2 SNEGSKA (reference sequence). The CDR3 extends over 16 amino acids. CDR3 sequence: CSARARTRPLYNEQFF.

The chain uses TRBV4-1 and TRBJ1-4; the D gene TCRdb calls, TRBD1, cannot be checked with no DNA. This CDR3 comprises 16 residues. Germline V gives CDR1 MGHRA, CDR2 YSYEKL. The CDR3 here is CASSQEERVYNEKLFF.

This rearrangement joins TRBV27 to TRBJ2-1; there is no DNA to check the TCRdb D call of TRBD1. Germline lookup yields CDR1 MNHEY and CDR2 SMNVEV (reference sequence). The CDR3 extends over 13 amino acids. The CDR3 region is CASSQGQPFGQFF.

The chain couples TRBV27 to TRBJ2-3; TCRdb designates TRBD1, a call that cannot be tested without DNA. There are 16 residues in the CDR3. Germline assignment: CDR1 MNHEY and CDR2 SMNVEV (reference sequence). The CDR3 sequence: CASSPQQGSPGDTQYF.

The chain uses TRBV3-1 and TRBJ2-5; TCRdb calls TRBD1, which cannot be checked without DNA. Per the germline V gene, CDR1 is LGHDT and CDR2 is YNNKEL (reference sequence). The CDR3 runs 14 residues. CDR3 region: CASSQSTGWETQYF.

The V and J genes are TRBV10-3 and TRBJ2-3; TCRdb names TRBD2, which stays unverified in the absence of DNA. This CDR3 comprises 15 residues. Per the germline V gene, CDR1 is ENHRY and CDR2 is SYGVKD. The CDR3 loop is CAITGTSGPTDTQYF.